This T cell receptor (beta chain) came from a study of shared clonotypes between healthy human individuals. This clone turned up a few times. Its antigen is not identified. Study conclusions and caveats: Sequencing depth was a factor that was expected to affect clonotype sharing among donors.

Only in-frame clones appear in the TCRdb table, and some are missing; sequencing was by immunoSEQ multiplex PCR. The table has about 470,000 clones, more than 75% seen once; the top ten hold over 10%. The study enrolled healthy HIV-negative adults without recent acute infections or vaccinations as donors. Every donor, a Caucasian adult, lived in Nashville, Tennessee. Genomic DNA of unsorted samples came from around 84 million PBMCs. The sequence was obtained from a woman aged 40 to 50 in good health. Some clones in this sample may be carry-over from other donors' samples. The sequenced sample consisted of PBMCs.

The chain's CDR3 is CASTQGAVGAGELFF. The CDR3 nucleotides are TGTGCCAGCACCCAGGGCGCGGTAGGTGCCGGGGAGCTGTTTTTT. V is TRBV6-1 and J is TRBJ2-2; tentatively, D is TRBD1 (5 bases). The length of the CDR3 is 15 residues. Trimming left V 7 bases short and J 6 bases short, with 18 bases between. Germline CDR1 MNHNS, CDR2 SASEGT.